This entry is about one T cell receptor (beta chain). Antigen: not known. Random hexamers were used to reverse transcribe the RNA input (about 0.5 to 1 ug). An immunoSEQ multiplex PCR generated amplified TCR beta CDR3 products spanning 54 Vbeta and 13 Jbeta. In TCRdb, the immunoSEQ multiplex PCR reads were re-called with MiXCR into one record per CDR3 protein. The sample records over 140,000 distinct CDR3 sequences, more than 85% being singletons. This CDR3 contains 14 residues. The germline CDR1 and CDR2 sequences are DFQATT and SNEGSKA (reference sequence). The V end was cut by 0 bases, the J end by 6 bases, with 14 bases between. The data belong to a study of CD8 T cells in Susac syndrome. Study as a whole: Within the sequenced group of Susac syndrome patients, five or six showed active disease and about 8 were in remission.

Broader study findings: In Susac syndrome, the CD4+ T cell repertoires did not show clonal expansion. It was acknowledged by the study that relatively few individuals were included in its TCR sequencing and HLA analysis.

The sample consisted of CD4+ T cells from PBMCs. The rearrangement uses TRBV20-1 and TRBJ1-2; D unresolved. The TCR comes from a human donor with Susac syndrome. CDR3 sequence: CSARDERSRDGYTF. The CDR3 DNA follows: TGCAGTGCTAGAGATGAGCGTTCGAGGGATGGCTACACCTTC.